The rows below give T cell receptor beta chains drawn from one sample of a study of blood T cells in healthy people across ages. TCRdb reanalysed the 5' RACE reads using MiXCR and keeps one entry per CDR3 protein. Of 800,000 to 950,000 distinct CDR3 sequences in the sample, approximately 49% were seen once. Source material: blood. These receptors were collected from a man between 25 and 39 years old in good health. CDR3s include the opening cysteine and the closing phenylalanine or tryptophan. Fields, in order: CDR3 length, V gene, J gene, CDR3 protein.

cdr3_length: 13; v_call: TRBV10-3; j_call: TRBJ2-5; cdr3_aa: CAIPWGGDETQYF
cdr3_length: 15; v_call: TRBV15; j_call: TRBJ1-2; cdr3_aa: CATSRDSYSNYGYTF
cdr3_length: 15; v_call: TRBV3-1; j_call: TRBJ1-2; cdr3_aa: CASSHPRDRVGGYTF
cdr3_length: 13; v_call: TRBV2; j_call: TRBJ2-5; cdr3_aa: CASSLRGLNEQYF
cdr3_length: 15; v_call: TRBV20-1; j_call: TRBJ2-1; cdr3_aa: CSARPLRGGGDEQFF
cdr3_length: 16; v_call: TRBV7-2; j_call: TRBJ1-6; cdr3_aa: CASSLAGTGLNSPPHF
cdr3_length: 14; v_call: TRBV20-1; j_call: -; cdr3_aa: CSARVGTELYEQYF
cdr3_length: 15; v_call: TRBV20-1; j_call: TRBJ2-1; cdr3_aa: CSAREALDSYNEQFF
cdr3_length: 19; v_call: TRBV28; j_call: TRBJ1-2; cdr3_aa: CASSPNSRYRDRGRYGYTF
cdr3_length: 18; v_call: TRBV29-1; j_call: TRBJ2-3; cdr3_aa: CSVGGLAGTKTSTDTQYF
cdr3_length: 15; v_call: TRBV6-2/TRBV6-3; j_call: TRBJ2-3; cdr3_aa: CASSYMGLSTDTQYF
cdr3_length: 15; v_call: TRBV5-1; j_call: TRBJ2-4; cdr3_aa: CASRGTAGAKNIQYF
cdr3_length: 14; v_call: TRBV6-2/TRBV6-3; j_call: TRBJ1-5; cdr3_aa: CASSYEGRPQPQHF
cdr3_length: 11; v_call: TRBV7-6; j_call: TRBJ2-7; cdr3_aa: CASSLYVEQYF
cdr3_length: 15; v_call: TRBV6-2/TRBV6-3; j_call: TRBJ2-2; cdr3_aa: CASRPGALSTGELFF
cdr3_length: 15; v_call: TRBV20-1; j_call: TRBJ1-5; cdr3_aa: CSARADRGDYQPQHF
cdr3_length: 16; v_call: TRBV12-3/TRBV12-4; j_call: TRBJ1-4; cdr3_aa: CASSLRLGRDNEKLFF
cdr3_length: 16; v_call: TRBV10-3; j_call: TRBJ2-3; cdr3_aa: CAISRLQGAETDTQYF
cdr3_length: 17; v_call: TRBV24-1; j_call: TRBJ2-1; cdr3_aa: CATSDPAASGGENEQFF
cdr3_length: 12; v_call: TRBV7-2; j_call: TRBJ2-7; cdr3_aa: CASRKSPYEQYF
cdr3_length: 15; v_call: TRBV6-2/TRBV6-3; j_call: TRBJ2-1; cdr3_aa: CASSPGTTLYNEQFF
cdr3_length: 14; v_call: TRBV20-1; j_call: TRBJ2-3; cdr3_aa: CSARRGLDTDTQYF
cdr3_length: 13; v_call: TRBV7-2; j_call: TRBJ1-2; cdr3_aa: CASSFEGAIGYTF
cdr3_length: 15; v_call: TRBV30; j_call: TRBJ2-3; cdr3_aa: CAWSVLAVSTDTQYF
cdr3_length: 16; v_call: TRBV7-2; j_call: TRBJ2-2; cdr3_aa: CASSRQGPKLTGELFF
cdr3_length: 12; v_call: TRBV7-2; j_call: TRBJ1-2; cdr3_aa: CASSLSLGGYTF
cdr3_length: 15; v_call: TRBV5-1; j_call: TRBJ2-1; cdr3_aa: CASSPRGVLRNEQFF
cdr3_length: 17; v_call: TRBV12-3/TRBV12-4; j_call: TRBJ2-6; cdr3_aa: CASSLPRGGSGANVLTF
cdr3_length: 14; v_call: TRBV10-3; j_call: TRBJ1-1; cdr3_aa: CAISEGRSNTEAFF
cdr3_length: 15; v_call: TRBV12-3/TRBV12-4; j_call: TRBJ2-2; cdr3_aa: CASRGGRRSTGELFF
cdr3_length: 15; v_call: TRBV6-6; j_call: TRBJ2-3; cdr3_aa: CASSYGGGSSDTQYF
cdr3_length: 13; v_call: TRBV10-3; j_call: TRBJ1-1; cdr3_aa: CAISRVSNTEAFF
cdr3_length: 14; v_call: TRBV29-1; j_call: TRBJ2-1; cdr3_aa: CSVETSTVNNEQFF
cdr3_length: 14; v_call: TRBV29-1; j_call: TRBJ1-3; cdr3_aa: CSVDGHLSGNTIYF
cdr3_length: 14; v_call: TRBV5-1; j_call: TRBJ2-4; cdr3_aa: CASSLEQAQNIQYF
cdr3_length: 13; v_call: TRBV2; j_call: TRBJ1-5; cdr3_aa: CASGTVSNQPQHF
cdr3_length: 18; v_call: TRBV10-3; j_call: TRBJ2-3; cdr3_aa: CAISGAGGSGGYTDTQYF
cdr3_length: 15; v_call: TRBV7-9; j_call: -; cdr3_aa: CASSLVAGPQETQYF
cdr3_length: 15; v_call: TRBV29-1; j_call: TRBJ1-5; cdr3_aa: CSARTGFNSNQPQHF
cdr3_length: 14; v_call: TRBV6-6; j_call: TRBJ1-2; cdr3_aa: CASSYGGRSNGYTF
cdr3_length: 17; v_call: TRBV3-1; j_call: TRBJ2-5; cdr3_aa: CASSRTGTGLIGETQYF
cdr3_length: 15; v_call: TRBV27; j_call: TRBJ2-1; cdr3_aa: CASSSEPRDYNEQFF
cdr3_length: 14; v_call: TRBV29-1; j_call: TRBJ2-1; cdr3_aa: CSVEGAGGHNEQFF
cdr3_length: 12; v_call: TRBV29-1; j_call: TRBJ1-5; cdr3_aa: CSVGVRGAPQHF
cdr3_length: 18; v_call: TRBV28; j_call: TRBJ2-2; cdr3_aa: CASSPGLAGEVNTGELFF
cdr3_length: 14; v_call: TRBV12-3/TRBV12-4; j_call: TRBJ1-4; cdr3_aa: CASSLGGGGEKLFF